This TCR beta chain derives from a study of blood T cell repertoires in COVID-19. For the study at large: Collection of acute and convalescent COVID-19 samples took place in the United States, Italy and Spain. T cells, B-cell-depleted T cells, or PBMCs supplied cDNA or gDNA.

Original processing notes: Reference gene primers were amplified, and this amplification served to estimate nucleated cell counts. Repertoires were generated with immunoSEQ multiplex PCR, while TCRdb's copy carries only in-frame clones and drops some. The DNA was the basis for D and trimming; V, J and clone size are from that table. Among more than 150,000 clones listed, over 75% were seen once. This CDR3 is built from 15 residues. The V and J ends lost 3 bases and 2 bases, in that order; junction bases with no gene match: 5. The germline CDR1 and CDR2 sequences are LNHDA and SQIVND (reference sequence).

The chain employs TRBV19 and TRBJ2-3, with 7 bases lining up with TRBD2. The material sequenced was peripheral blood. This clonotype was sampled from a man aged 65-85 years who had recovered from COVID-19. Here the CDR3 DNA reads TGTGCCAGTAGTATGGAGCGGGGCTACACAGATACGCAGTATTTT. This gives the protein CASSMERGYTDTQYF.